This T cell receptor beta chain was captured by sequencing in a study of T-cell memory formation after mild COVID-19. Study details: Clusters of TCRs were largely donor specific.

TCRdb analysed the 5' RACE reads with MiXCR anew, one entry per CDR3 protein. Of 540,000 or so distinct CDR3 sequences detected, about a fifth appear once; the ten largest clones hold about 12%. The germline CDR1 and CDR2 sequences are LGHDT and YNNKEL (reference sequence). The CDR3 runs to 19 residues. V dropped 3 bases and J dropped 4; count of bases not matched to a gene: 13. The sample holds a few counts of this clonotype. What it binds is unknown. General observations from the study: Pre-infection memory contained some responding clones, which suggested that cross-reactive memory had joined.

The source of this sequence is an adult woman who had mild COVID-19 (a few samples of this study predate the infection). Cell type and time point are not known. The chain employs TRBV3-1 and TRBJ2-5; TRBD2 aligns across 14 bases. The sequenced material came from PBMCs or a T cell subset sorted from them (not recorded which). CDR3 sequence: CASSHPHSTSGRAGETQYF. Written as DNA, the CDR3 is TGTGCCAGCAGCCATCCCCACTCGACTAGCGGGAGGGCCGGAGAGACCCAGTACTTC.